This is a list of T cell receptor beta chains from one sample in a study of T cell responses to AZD1222 COVID-19 vaccine. TCRdb's table, derived via immunoSEQ multiplex PCR, lists solely in-frame clones and lacks some. The sample contains roughly 190,000 clones, approximately 92% of which appear only once. This specimen was peripheral blood, taken on day 0 of AZD1222 vaccination. These receptors were collected from an adult in good health. CDR3s include the opening cysteine and the closing phenylalanine or tryptophan. Each record gives: CDR3 protein, CDR3 DNA, D gene, J gene, V gene, clone size, CDR3 length. The D gene is left open where the match is weak. Clone size is not always given. Where it is, it says once, few, many or a class for expanded clones.

CDR3aa: CASSPRQGGYGYTF
CDR3nt: TGTGCCAGCAGCCCACGACAGGGCGGCTATGGCTACACCTTC
d_gene: TRBD1
j_gene: TRBJ1-2
v_gene: TRBV6-5
abundance: .
len: 14

CDR3aa: CASSPPFSGGGNTEAFF
CDR3nt: TGTGCCAGCTCACCACCTTTTTCCGGCGGAGGGAACACTGAAGCTTTCTTT
d_gene: .
j_gene: TRBJ1-1
v_gene: TRBV18
abundance: .
len: 17

CDR3aa: CASSLSPDGATYGYTF
CDR3nt: TGCGCCAGCAGCTTATCTCCCGATGGGGCAACTTATGGCTACACCTTC
d_gene: .
j_gene: TRBJ1-2
v_gene: TRBV5-1
abundance: .
len: 16

CDR3aa: CASSLRVGGGYGYTF
CDR3nt: TGTGCCAGCAGTTTACGCGTAGGGGGCGGCTATGGCTACACCTTC
d_gene: TRBD1
j_gene: TRBJ1-2
v_gene: TRBV27
abundance: .
len: 15

CDR3aa: CASSPPGQGLREQYF
CDR3nt: TGTGCCAGCAGCCCCCCGGGACAGGGCCTACGCGAGCAGTACTTC
d_gene: TRBD1
j_gene: TRBJ2-7
v_gene: TRBV7-9
abundance: once
len: 15

CDR3aa: CASSEMVTTTRLTAF
CDR3nt: TGTGCCAGCAGTGAAATGGTAACAACAACTAGACTCACGGCCTTC
d_gene: .
j_gene: TRBJ1-2
v_gene: TRBV2
abundance: .
len: 15

CDR3aa: CASSPRMWLTNEKLFF
CDR3nt: TGTGCCAGCAGCCCTCGGATGTGGCTAACTAATGAAAAACTGTTTTTT
d_gene: .
j_gene: TRBJ1-4
v_gene: TRBV7-9
abundance: .
len: 16

CDR3aa: CSGTTNEKLFF
CDR3nt: TGCAGTGGGACTACTAATGAAAAACTGTTTTTT
d_gene: .
j_gene: TRBJ1-4
v_gene: TRBV29-1
abundance: .
len: 11

CDR3aa: CASRKRGAEKLFF
CDR3nt: TGTGCCAGCAGGAAACGGGGGGCGGAAAAACTGTTTTTT
d_gene: .
j_gene: TRBJ1-4
v_gene: TRBV12-3/TRBV12-4
abundance: .
len: 13

CDR3aa: CASTRGARKTQYF
CDR3nt: TGTGCCAGCACCAGGGGGGCCAGAAAGACCCAGTACTTC
d_gene: .
j_gene: TRBJ2-5
v_gene: TRBV3-1/TRBV3-2
abundance: many
len: 13

CDR3aa: CSAREVDTQYF
CDR3nt: TGCAGTGCTAGAGAAGTAGATACGCAGTATTTT
d_gene: .
j_gene: TRBJ2-3
v_gene: TRBV20-1
abundance: .
len: 11